Presented here are 24 T cell receptor beta chains from one specimen sequenced in a study of T cell changes during pregnancy in multiple sclerosis (dated 2019 in TCRdb). Library preparation used the immunoSEQ multiplex PCR assay. Drawn from immuneACCESS, this table holds only the in-frame rearrangements with V and J called that TCRdb kept. Clones are partly lost; checked studies trace under half to an unresolved V gene and leave the rest unexplained. Across this sample there are around 50,000 clones, with 80% to 90% seen only once. The ten largest clonotypes hold just over 8% of the sample. Here the sequenced sample was CD8+ T cells from peripheral blood mononuclear cells, taken in the second trimester of pregnancy. All receptors come from a female donor with multiple sclerosis, enrolled in a pregnancy study.

This chain joins TRBV6-1 and TRBJ2-5; 12 bases agree with TRBD2. The CDR3 length is 15 residues. V lost 7 bases, J lost 2 bases, and 5 bases stayed unmatched. Germline V CDR1 and CDR2: MNHNS, SASEGT. The CDR3 nucleotides are TGTGCCAGCACCCGGACTAGCGGGACTCAAGAGACCCAGTACTTC. This gives the protein CASTRTSGTQETQYF.

The V gene is TRBV15, the J gene TRBJ2-5; 9 bases are shared with TRBD2. This CDR3 contains 14 residues. Germline CDR1 and CDR2: LNHNV and YYDKDF (reference sequence). V shed 11 bases, J shed 5 bases, and the junction held 12 bases outside the gene matches. This chain's CDR3 is CAVRAGGLGETQYF. CDR3 bases: TGTGCCGTGAGAGCGGGAGGCTTGGGGGAGACCCAGTACTTC.

This clone was seen just once. The chain joins TRBV6-5 to TRBJ2-2; D gene ambiguous. The germline CDR1 and CDR2 sequences are MNHEY and SVGAGI. The CDR3 has 14 amino acids. V gave up 8 bases and J gave up 2 bases, with 12 bases separating them. CDR3 sequence (DNA): TGTGCCAGCCTCGGCTCACTAAACACCGGGGAGCTGTTTTTT. Amino acid sequence: CASLGSLNTGELFF.

V and J are TRBV18 and TRBJ1-5; D perhaps matches TRBD1 (5 bases). Per the germline V gene, CDR1 is KGHSH and CDR2 is LQKENI. The CDR3 contains 15 residues. V dropped 1 base and J dropped 5 bases, with 12 bases sitting between them. The CDR3, as DNA: TGTGCCAGCTCACCACAGAACGGGGGGGATCAGCCCCAGCATTTT. It specifies CASSPQNGGDQPQHF.

In DNA, the CDR3 is TGTGCCAGCACCCCCTCGCGCGAGTGGCCCCAGCATTTT. Translation gives CASTPSREWPQHF. This chain joins TRBV6-6 and TRBJ1-5; D uncertain. The ends were cut back, 7 bases at V and 9 bases at J, with 16 bases in the middle. Germline V gene lookup returns CDR1 MNHNY and CDR2 SVGAGI (reference sequence). This CDR3 is built from 13 residues.

The gene calls are TRBV27 and TRBJ2-1; TRBD2 matches at 7 bases. Germline V gene data show CDR1 as MNHEY and CDR2 as SMNVEV (reference sequence). There are 15 residues in the CDR3. Losses at the gene ends were 3 bases for V and 6 bases for J; bases not matched to a gene: 8. The CDR3 protein is CASSLWGGPGNEQFF. For the CDR3, the DNA is TGTGCCAGCAGTTTGTGGGGGGGTCCCGGCAATGAGCAGTTCTTC.

The rearrangement joins TRBV5-8 to TRBJ1-2, with 7 bases lining up with TRBD1. The ends lost 4 bases at V and 8 bases at J; junction bases unmatched: 11. The germline V gene has CDR1 SGHTS and CDR2 YDEGEE. The CDR3 is 14 amino acids. CDR3 DNA sequence: TGTGCCAGCAGCCTCTGGGACAGCTCTTACGGCTACACCTTC. Amino acids: CASSLWDSSYGYTF.

This sequence joins TRBV9 and TRBJ2-2; a weak D match, TRBD2 (5 bases). Germline V gene sequence: CDR1 SGDLS, CDR2 YYNGEE. The CDR3 runs 12 residues. Trimming left V 3 bases short and J 6 bases short, with 6 bases between. In DNA, the CDR3 is TGTGCCAGCAGCGCTAGCCCCGGGGAGCTGTTTTTT. This gives the protein CASSASPGELFF.

This CDR3 is CAWTVGNTEAFF. In DNA form, the CDR3 reads TGTGCCTGGACCGTCGGGAACACTGAAGCTTTCTTT. This chain links TRBV30 with TRBJ1-1, with no clear D. The length of the CDR3 is 12 residues. V lost 4 bases, J lost 1 base, and 7 bases lay in between. Per germline, CDR1 GTSNPN and CDR2 SVGIG (reference sequence). The full variable domain, with the rest looked up from reference TRBV30 and TRBJ1-1, is SQTIHQWPATLVQPVGSPLSLECTVEGTSNPNLYWYRQAAGRGLQLLFYSVGIGQISSEVPQNLSASRPQDRQFILSSKKLLLSDSGFYLCAWTVGNTEAFFGQGTRLTVV.

This sequence joins TRBV12-5 and TRBJ2-5, with unresolved D. Germline CDR1 reads LGHNT; CDR2 reads FRNRAP. Trimming took 8 bases from V and 0 from J, leaving 4 bases between them. The CDR3 consists of 11 residues. The CDR3 protein is CASSNQETQYF. The DNA for the CDR3 is TGTGCTAGTTCTAACCAAGAGACCCAGTACTTC.

The chain employs TRBV4-1 and TRBJ2-7; D is possibly TRBD1 (5 bases). Trimming took off 4 bases at V and 4 bases at J, with 20 bases between the two ends. The length of the CDR3 is 16 residues. Germline lookup yields CDR1 MGHRA and CDR2 YSYEKL. This chain's CDR3 is CASSPLIGQGGYEQYF. The CDR3 DNA follows: TGCGCCAGCAGCCCACTTATAGGGCAGGGTGGGTACGAGCAGTACTTC.

The chain joins TRBV2 to TRBJ2-1; the match to TRBD2 covers 12 bases. This CDR3 comprises 17 residues. Germline V CDR1 and CDR2: SNHLY, FYNNEI. V shed 4 bases, J shed 4 bases, and the junction held 8 bases outside the gene matches. The CDR3, as DNA: TGTGCCAGCAGTGTGCTGACTAGCGGGGGAGTGTACAATGAGCAGTTCTTC. This encodes CASSVLTSGGVYNEQFF.

This chain connects TRBV27 to TRBJ1-4; D remains ambiguous. CDR1 is MNHEY and CDR2 is SMNVEV in the germline V gene (reference sequence). V shed 2 bases and J shed 6 bases, with 7 bases lying between them. The CDR3 runs 13 residues. CDR3: CASSLVIDEKLFF. The CDR3 DNA sequence: TGTGCCAGCAGTTTAGTCATTGATGAAAAACTGTTTTTT.

The chain joins TRBV19 to TRBJ2-1; TRBD2 matches at 8 bases. The germline gives CDR1 LNHDA, CDR2 SQIVND (reference sequence). The trim removed 5 bases at V and 5 bases at J, leaving 5 bases unmatched. The CDR3 sequence is 14 residues long. The CDR3 DNA sequence: TGTGCCAGTAGTGCTCGTAGCGGGAACAATGAGCAGTTCTTC. The encoded protein is CASSARSGNNEQFF.

This clone appeared a single time. The chain employs TRBV7-9 and TRBJ2-2, with D perhaps TRBD2 (6 bases). The germline gives CDR1 SEHNR, CDR2 FQNEAQ (reference sequence). The CDR3 spans 12 residues. V was cut by 5 bases and J by 7 bases, with 8 bases left in between. The CDR3 is CASSAGSGELFF. For the CDR3, the DNA is TGTGCCAGCAGCGCCGGGAGCGGGGAGCTGTTTTTT. The variable domain in full, with the rest retrieved from reference TRBV7-9 and TRBJ2-2, is DTGVSQNPRHKITKRGQNVTFRCDPISEHNRLYWYRQTLGQGPEFLTYFQNEAQLEKSRLLSDRFSAERPKGSFSTLEIQRTEQGDSAMYLCASSAGSGELFFGEGSRLTVL.

V is TRBV2 and J is TRBJ2-7; the D gene is possibly TRBD2 (7 bases). This CDR3 region has 13 residues. Germline V gives CDR1 SNHLY, CDR2 FYNNEI. V dropped 7 bases and J dropped 0 bases, with 10 bases sitting between them. CDR3 sequence (DNA): TGTGCCAGCATGGGGGGGCTCTCCTACGAGCAGTACTTC. Protein: CASMGGLSYEQYF.

The CDR3 DNA is TGTGCCAGCAGCCCCACCCTACAGGGGGCGGCTGGGGCCAACGTCCTGACTTTC. This encodes CASSPTLQGAAGANVLTF. The gene calls are TRBV27 and TRBJ2-6, with TRBD1 identical over 9 bases. Germline V gene lookup returns CDR1 MNHEY and CDR2 SMNVEV (reference sequence). Trimming removed 6 bases from V and 2 bases from J; junction bases left unmatched: 11. The CDR3 length is 18 residues.

The chain combines TRBV7-9 with TRBJ2-3, with TRBD2 identical over 8 bases. There are 15 residues in the CDR3. Germline trimming cut 1 base from V and 2 bases from J; bases unmatched to any gene: 2. The germline V gene encodes CDR1 SEHNR and CDR2 FQNEAQ (reference sequence). The CDR3 sequence: CASSLEGLDTDTQYF. The CDR3 bases are TGTGCCAGCAGCTTAGAGGGACTAGACACAGATACGCAGTATTTT.

The chain combines TRBV14 with TRBJ2-3; D is undetermined. This CDR3 contains 14 residues. Germline CDR1 SGHDN, CDR2 FVKESK. Trimming cost V 1 base and J 1 base, with 6 bases left between them. The CDR3 region has the DNA TGTGCCAGCAGCCAAGTCCCTCGCACAGATACGCAGTATTTT. It is translated as CASSQVPRTDTQYF.

The V call is TRBV6-5, the J call TRBJ2-7; D unresolved. V dropped 3 bases and J dropped 5 bases, with 11 bases sitting between them. This CDR3 comprises 13 residues. From germline, CDR1 is MNHEY and CDR2 SVGAGI. DNA for the CDR3: TGTGCCAGCAGTTATTCCCTTGGGCACGAGCAGTACTTC. Translated, it gives CASSYSLGHEQYF.

This chain links TRBV7-3 with TRBJ2-1; D is possibly TRBD2 (9 bases). V was pared by 3 bases and J by 10 bases, with 22 bases between. The CDR3 has 16 residues. Germline CDR1 reads SGHTA; CDR2 reads FQGTGA. CDR3 sequence (DNA): TGTGCCAGCAGCTTTGCCCTAGCGGGGACAGGTGGAGAGCAGTTCTTC. This codes for CASSFALAGTGGEQFF.

This clone was picked up a small number of times. This chain uses TRBV27 with TRBJ1-4; D is perhaps TRBD1 (6 bases). V shed 2 bases and J shed 7 bases, with 8 bases lying between them. The CDR3 is made up of 13 amino acids. CDR1 and CDR2 (germline): MNHEY, SMNVEV (reference sequence). This CDR3 reads CASSLEGGEKLFF. The CDR3 DNA follows: TGTGCCAGCAGTTTAGAAGGGGGTGAAAAACTGTTTTTT.

This sequence joins TRBV4-2 and TRBJ2-3; 13 nucleotides line up with TRBD2. V was clipped by 0 bases and J by 4 bases; unmatched bases: 7. The CDR3 runs to 18 residues. The germline CDR1 and CDR2 sequences are LGHNA and YNFKEQ. CDR3 nucleotides: TGTGCCAGCAGCCAAGAGACTAGCGGGGGGCTGGGGGCAGATACGCAGTATTTT. Translated: CASSQETSGGLGADTQYF.

The chain couples TRBV5-6 to TRBJ1-6; no clear D gene. Trimming removed 1 base at V and 9 bases at J, with 5 bases between. The CDR3 sequence is 12 residues long. The germline gives CDR1 SGHDT, CDR2 YYEEEE. CDR3 region: CASSLIRSPLHF. In DNA, the CDR3 is TGTGCCAGCAGCTTGATTCGTTCACCCCTCCACTTT.